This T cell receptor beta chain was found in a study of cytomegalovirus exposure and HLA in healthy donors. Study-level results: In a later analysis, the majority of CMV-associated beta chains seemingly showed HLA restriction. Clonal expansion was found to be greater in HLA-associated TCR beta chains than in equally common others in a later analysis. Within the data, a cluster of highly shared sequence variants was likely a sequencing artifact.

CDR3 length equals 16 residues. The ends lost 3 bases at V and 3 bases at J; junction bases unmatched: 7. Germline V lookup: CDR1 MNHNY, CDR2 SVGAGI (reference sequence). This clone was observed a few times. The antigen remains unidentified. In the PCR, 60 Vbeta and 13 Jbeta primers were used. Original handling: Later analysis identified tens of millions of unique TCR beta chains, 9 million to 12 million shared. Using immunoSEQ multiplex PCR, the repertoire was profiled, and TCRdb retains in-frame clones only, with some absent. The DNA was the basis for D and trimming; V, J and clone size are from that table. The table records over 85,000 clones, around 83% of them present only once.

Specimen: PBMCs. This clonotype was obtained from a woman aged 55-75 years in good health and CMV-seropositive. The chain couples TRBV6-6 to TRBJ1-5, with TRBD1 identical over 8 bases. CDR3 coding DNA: TGTGCCAGCAGTTATGCCGGGACAGGCCTCAATCAGCCCCAGCATTTT. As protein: CASSYAGTGLNQPQHF.